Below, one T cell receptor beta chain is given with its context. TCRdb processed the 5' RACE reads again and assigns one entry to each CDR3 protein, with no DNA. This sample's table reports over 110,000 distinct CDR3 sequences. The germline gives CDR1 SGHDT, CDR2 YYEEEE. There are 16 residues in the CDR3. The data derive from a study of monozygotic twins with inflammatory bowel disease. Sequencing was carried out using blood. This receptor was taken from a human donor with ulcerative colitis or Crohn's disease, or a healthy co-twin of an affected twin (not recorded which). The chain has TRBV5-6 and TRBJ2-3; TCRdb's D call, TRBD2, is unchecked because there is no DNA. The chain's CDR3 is CASSIWTSGFIYTQYF.